One sample yielded the 30 T cell receptor beta chains listed below, sequenced in a study of blood T cells in healthy people across ages. Together with a sample-barcoded 5' primer, a J-beta primer mix was included in a second PCR lasting about 7 to 12 cycles. Each CDR3 protein is one row after TCRdb ran MiXCR on the 5' RACE reads. The sample contains about 900,000 distinct CDR3 sequences, approximately 65% of which appear only once. Specimen: blood. The origin of the receptors is a young man in good health.

The J gene is TRBJ2-2, the V gene TRBV29-1; 8 bases map to TRBD2. The CDR3 contains 14 residues. The germline V gene encodes CDR1 SQVTM and CDR2 ANQGSEA. Losses at the gene ends were 8 bases for V and 0 bases for J; bases not matched to a gene: 5. The CDR3: CSTSGLANTGELFF. The CDR3 DNA reads as TGCAGCACATCGGGACTAGCGAACACCGGGGAGCTGTTTTTT.

This clonotype came up a few times. The rearrangement links TRBV10-3 to TRBJ2-7, with TRBD2 as a possible D gene (5 bases). Trimming stripped 9 bases from V and 2 bases from J, with 20 bases between. This CDR3 is 15 amino acids long. Looked up from germline, CDR1 is ENHRY and CDR2 is SYGVKD. The chain's CDR3 is CAITRGGPEAYEQYF. In DNA, the CDR3 is TGTGCCATTACTAGAGGAGGACCAGAAGCCTACGAGCAGTACTTC.

In DNA form, the CDR3 reads TGTGCCAGCGGGGGAGATTACCACTATGGCTACACCTTC. It yields the protein CASGGDYHYGYTF. The rearrangement joins TRBV6-5 to TRBJ1-2; D might be TRBD1 (5 bases). Trimming took off 8 bases at V and 3 bases at J, with 13 bases between the two ends. This CDR3 has 13 residues. The germline V gene encodes CDR1 MNHEY and CDR2 SVGAGI.

This chain connects TRBV7-3 to TRBJ2-3, with 7 bases that match TRBD1. The CDR3 runs 15 residues. V shed 4 bases and J 5 bases; nucleotides not matched to a gene: 9. Germline-derived CDR1 and CDR2 are SGHTA and FQGTGA. The CDR3 bases are TGTGCCAGCAGCTCGACAGGGTGGGGCCGAGATACGCAGTATTTT. It encodes CASSSTGWGRDTQYF.

The chain links TRBV20-1 to TRBJ2-2; D ambiguous. The CDR3 contains 15 residues. V was pared by 0 bases and J by 2 bases, with 10 bases between. Germline V gene data show CDR1 as DFQATT and CDR2 as SNEGSKA (reference sequence). DNA for the CDR3: TGCAGTGCTAGAGATGGGCAGAAAAACACCGGGGAGCTGTTTTTT. This encodes CSARDGQKNTGELFF.

The rearrangement links TRBV28 to TRBJ2-1, with a tentative D call TRBD2 (7 bases). Germline-derived CDR1 and CDR2 are MDHEN and SYDVKM. The V and J ends lost 10 bases and 8 bases respectively, with 12 bases between them. The length of the CDR3 is 11 residues. Written as DNA, the CDR3 is TGTGCCATCTGGGGGGGCGATGAGCAGTTCTTC. It codes for CAIWGGDEQFF.

At least ten counts were recorded for this clonotype. The chain is built from TRBV5-1 and TRBJ2-1, with D perhaps given as TRBD1 or TRBD2 (6 bases each). V dropped 4 bases and J dropped 7 bases, with 24 bases sitting between them. This CDR3 is built from 17 residues. Germline CDR1 SGHRS, CDR2 YFSETQ. CDR3 residues: CASSQQGRGIAGNEQFF. CDR3 in DNA: TGCGCCAGCAGCCAGCAGGGTAGGGGGATCGCGGGAAATGAGCAGTTCTTC.

The genes are TRBV2 and TRBJ2-5; 8 bases are shared with TRBD1. V gave up 9 bases and J gave up 4 bases; unmatched junction bases: 7. This CDR3 has 13 residues. Looked up from germline, CDR1 is SNHLY and CDR2 is FYNNEI. CDR3 protein: CARDREAGETQYF. CDR3 DNA: TGTGCCAGGGACAGGGAAGCCGGAGAGACCCAGTACTTC.

This clonotype appeared a few times. The chain employs TRBV29-1 and TRBJ2-7; D possibly corresponds to TRBD2 (7 bases). V was pared by 4 bases and J by 2 bases, with 12 bases between. The CDR3 has 13 amino acids. Germline V gives CDR1 SQVTM, CDR2 ANQGSEA. The CDR3 sequence: CSVGRGLAYEQYF. CDR3 nucleotide sequence: TGCAGCGTTGGGCGGGGGCTAGCCTACGAGCAGTACTTC.

V is TRBV27 and J is TRBJ2-4, with a possible D match to TRBD1 (6 bases). The J call is doubtful: the DNA matches TRBJ2-7 better. CDR1 is MNHEY, CDR2 SMNVEV, per germline (reference sequence). This CDR3 region has 14 residues. CDR3 sequence (DNA): TGTGCCAGCAGTTTATTGGGGGCAAACTACGAGCAGTACTTC. Amino acids: CASSLLGANYEQYF.

This chain joins TRBV11-2 and TRBJ1-2; 8 nucleotides line up with TRBD1. Germline CDR1 reads SGHAT; CDR2 reads FQNNGV. The CDR3 extends over 16 amino acids. With 1 base clipped from V and 2 bases from J, the junction kept 6 bases outside the gene matches. The chain's CDR3 is CASSLGAGGMNYGYTF. CDR3 DNA: TGTGCCAGCAGCTTAGGGGCAGGGGGCATGAACTATGGCTACACCTTC.

The chain joins TRBV28 to TRBJ2-1, with unresolved D. Germline V gene lookup returns CDR1 MDHEN and CDR2 SYDVKM. The CDR3 sequence is 14 residues long. The V end lost 7 bases, the J end lost 8 bases, and 18 bases lay between the germline ends. Here the CDR3 reads CASKPGQSDYEQFF. CDR3 nucleotides: TGTGCCAGCAAACCCGGGCAGTCCGACTATGAGCAGTTCTTC.

This clonotype has just a few counts. V gene TRBV29-1 combines with J gene TRBJ2-1; TRBD1 might be the D (6 bases). V was trimmed by 7 bases and J by 4 bases, leaving 14 bases between them. The germline gives CDR1 SQVTM, CDR2 ANQGSEA. The CDR3 spans 13 residues. The CDR3 spells CSAGDAIYNEQFF. CDR3 sequence (DNA): TGCAGCGCAGGGGACGCCATTTACAATGAGCAGTTCTTC.

Only a few counts were recorded for this clonotype. V and J are TRBV12-5 and TRBJ2-3; 9 nucleotides agree with TRBD2. There are 20 residues in the CDR3. V was pared by 3 bases and J by 4 bases, with 20 bases of the junction left unmatched. Germline V gives CDR1 LGHNT, CDR2 FRNRAP. CDR3 region: CASGFGALAGGPKSPDTQYF. CDR3 bases: TGTGCTAGTGGTTTTGGCGCCTTGGCGGGGGGGCCTAAGAGTCCAGATACGCAGTATTTT.

The chain is built from TRBV13 and TRBJ2-5; D possibly corresponds to TRBD2 (6 bases). The CDR3 sequence is 17 residues long. Germline V lookup: CDR1 PRHDT, CDR2 FYEKMQ (reference sequence). V was clipped by 7 bases and J by 4 bases, with 25 bases between them. As DNA, the CDR3 is TGTGCCAGCACCCAGCGGCGGGGCAGGTCCTCGGGAGAGACCCAGTACTTC. Translated: CASTQRRGRSSGETQYF.

As concerns this clonotype: One end of the junction is discordant with germline, which a read error may explain. This rearrangement joins TRBV6-6 to TRBJ2-1, with TRBD1 matching over 8 bases. CDR3 length: 14 amino acids. Germline V gene sequence: CDR1 MNHNY, CDR2 SVGAGI (reference sequence). In DNA, the CDR3 is TGTGCCAGCACCATGGACAGGGAGGTTAATGGGCAGTTCTTC. This gives the protein CASTMDREVNGQFF.

The chain links TRBV9 to TRBJ1-2; D is unclear. Germline V gene sequence: CDR1 SGDLS, CDR2 YYNGEE. The CDR3 extends over 14 amino acids. Trimming shortened V by 0 bases and J by 3 bases, and 9 bases separated the two germline ends. The DNA of the CDR3 is TGTGCCAGCAGCGTAGTCGCGGCAGACTATGGCTACACCTTC. It codes for CASSVVAADYGYTF.

This clonotype appeared a few times. The chain employs TRBV10-3 and TRBJ2-7; D is possibly TRBD2 (7 bases). With 2 bases removed from V and 3 bases from J, the gap between germline ends came to 11 bases. This CDR3 is built from 14 residues. Germline loops: CDR1 ENHRY, CDR2 SYGVKD. The CDR3 DNA is TGTGCCATCAGTGAGCGGGGGGCAAGCTACGAGCAGTACTTC. It yields the protein CAISERGASYEQYF.

A few counts support this clonotype. The V and J genes are TRBV7-8 and TRBJ2-5; D gene unclear. The CDR3 is made up of 11 amino acids. V gave up 1 base and J gave up 10 bases, with 7 bases separating them. Germline-derived CDR1 and CDR2 are SGHVS and FQNEAQ. CDR3 protein: CASSLGPSQYF. The CDR3 DNA is TGTGCCAGCAGCTTAGGTCCTAGCCAGTACTTC. Full variable domain (missing parts from reference TRBV7-8 and TRBJ2-5): GAGVSQSPRYKVAKRGQDVALRCDPISGHVSLFWYQQALGQGPEFLTYFQNEAQLDKSGLPSDRFFAERPEGSVSTLKIQRTQQEDSAVYLCASSLGPSQYFGPGTRLLVL.

CDR3 sequence (DNA): TGTGCCAGCAGTAAACAGGGGTATGAGCAGTTCTTC. This gives the protein CASSKQGYEQFF. V is TRBV12-3 or TRBV12-4 and J is TRBJ2-1; 7 bases fit TRBD1. Trimming removed 5 bases from V and 8 bases from J; junction bases left unmatched: 3. CDR3 size: 12 residues.

V and J are TRBV11-2 and TRBJ2-4, with D possibly TRBD2 on 6 matching bases. Germline values: CDR1 SGHAT, CDR2 FQNNGV. This CDR3 contains 13 residues. The germline V and J ends were trimmed by 2 bases and 6 bases, with 8 bases remaining between them. In DNA, the CDR3 is TGTGCCAGCAGCTTATGGGACTCAAACATTCAGTACTTC. Residues: CASSLWDSNIQYF.

This clonotype appeared a single time. The chain employs TRBV18 and TRBJ1-2; 7 nucleotides line up with TRBD1. V dropped 2 bases and J dropped 6; count of bases not matched to a gene: 6. Germline V lookup: CDR1 KGHSH, CDR2 LQKENI. CDR3 length equals 14 residues. This CDR3 reads CASSPARGRNGYTF. The CDR3 coding sequence is TGTGCCAGCTCACCAGCAAGGGGGCGGAATGGCTACACCTTC.

This chain uses TRBV29-1 with TRBJ2-2; TRBD2 matches at 10 bases. The CDR3 runs to 14 residues. Per germline, CDR1 SQVTM and CDR2 ANQGSEA. After removal of 7 bases from V and 4 bases from J, the junction contained 6 bases not matched to a gene. CDR3 region: CSGLAGVPTGELFF. The CDR3, as DNA: TGCAGCGGGCTAGCGGGGGTACCCACCGGGGAGCTGTTTTTT.

The V gene is TRBV29-1, the J gene TRBJ2-4; 7 nucleotides align to TRBD1. The J call may be in error: the DNA end matches TRBJ2-5 better. The V gene's germline CDR1 is SQVTM and CDR2 ANQGSEA. The CDR3 runs to 13 residues. The CDR3 here is CSSRDSRFETQYF. CDR3 nucleotide sequence: TGCAGCTCAAGGGACAGCCGTTTTGAGACCCAGTACTTC.

The chain has TRBV4-2 and TRBJ1-2, with D possibly being TRBD1 (5 bases). The CDR3 totals 15 residues. The V end lost 0 bases, the J end lost 0 bases, and 8 bases lay between the germline ends. Germline CDR1 LGHNA, CDR2 YNFKEQ. This CDR3 is CASSQDDSANYGYTF. The CDR3 DNA reads as TGTGCCAGCAGCCAAGATGACAGTGCTAACTATGGCTACACCTTC.

The chain combines TRBV6-5 with TRBJ2-1; 10 nucleotides line up with TRBD1. Germline values: CDR1 MNHEY, CDR2 SVGAGI. This CDR3 spans 15 amino acids. Trimming cost V 6 bases and J 9 bases; bases outside gene matches: 11. This chain's CDR3 is CASSPNDRGLGEQFF. CDR3 DNA sequence: TGTGCCAGCAGCCCCAATGACAGGGGGCTGGGTGAGCAGTTCTTC.

The DNA of the CDR3 is TGTGCCAGCAGCCGAGAGGAGGGTAGGGGGGAGCTGTTTTTT. Protein: CASSREEGRGELFF. The V and J genes are TRBV4-2 and TRBJ2-2, with D possibly matching TRBD2 (6 bases). Germline V gene sequence: CDR1 LGHNA, CDR2 YNFKEQ. Trimming pared 4 bases from V and 8 bases from J, leaving 14 bases between. The CDR3 spans 14 residues.

The genes are TRBV7-2 and TRBJ1-4; 8 bases map to TRBD1. This CDR3 is 14 amino acids long. The V and J ends lost 2 bases and 7 bases, in that order; junction bases with no gene match: 3. Germline-derived CDR1 and CDR2 are SGHTA and FQGNSA. The CDR3 sequence is CASSLWTGSEKLFF. The CDR3 bases are TGTGCCAGCAGCTTATGGACAGGGTCTGAAAAACTGTTTTTT.

The chain has TRBV11-1 and TRBJ2-2; D gene unclear. Trimming shortened V by 1 base and J by 0 bases, and 6 bases separated the two germline ends. The CDR3 is 15 residues long. Per germline, CDR1 SGHAT and CDR2 FQDESV (reference sequence). CDR3 loop: CASSLGRSNTGELFF. DNA for the CDR3: TGTGCCAGCAGCTTAGGACGGTCGAACACCGGGGAGCTGTTTTTT. The whole variable domain, filled in from reference TRBV11-1 and TRBJ2-2, reads EAEVAQSPRYKITEKSQAVAFWCDPISGHATLYWYRQILGQGPELLVQFQDESVVDDSQLPKDRFSAERLKGVDSTLKIQPAELGDSAMYLCASSLGRSNTGELFFGEGSRLTVL.

The genes are TRBV12-3 or TRBV12-4 and TRBJ2-5, with D hard to call. Between the trimmed V and J ends, which lost 6 bases and 11 bases, there was a span of 13 bases. The CDR3 covers 11 residues. Here the CDR3 reads CASSQRQEQYF. The CDR3, as DNA: TGTGCCAGCAGCCAACGGCAGGAGCAGTACTTC.